What follows are 17 T cell receptor beta chains derived from one specimen sequenced in a study of persistence of HIV-infected CD4 T cells. Their antigens are not known. Sequencing used immunoSEQ version 4 in survey mode. Sequenced by immunoSEQ multiplex PCR; TCRdb stores in-frame clones only, minus some. Among 36,000 or so clones listed, 75% to 90% were seen once. Cells were stimulated with overlapping HIV-1 Gag 15-mer peptides. Sorted nonresponding memory CD4+ T cells were CD40L-negative, CD69-negative, CD45RO-high. The starting material was cultured CD4+ T cells from PBMCs, obtained from a patient who received antiretroviral therapy. The source of these receptors is an adult with HIV. The donor label of this sample is uncertain.

The V and J genes are TRBV19 and TRBJ1-5; D is perhaps TRBD1 (6 bases). The germline gives CDR1 LNHDA, CDR2 SQIVND (reference sequence). This CDR3 is 15 amino acids long. V was shortened by 7 bases and J by 7 bases, with 20 bases between the two germline ends. DNA for the CDR3: TGTGCCAGTAAGGGGAGGGGGAGTAGTCAGCAGCCCCAGCATTTT. This encodes CASKGRGSSQQPQHF.

This clone was recorded once. The chain couples TRBV12-5 to TRBJ1-5; 7 bases match TRBD1. The germline V gene has CDR1 LGHNT and CDR2 FRNRAP. The CDR3 is 17 amino acids. The V segment lost 2 bases and the J segment 3 bases; nucleotides outside the gene matches: 10. The CDR3 DNA is TGTGCTAGTGGTTTGACAACTCAAACAGGGGACAATCAGCCCCAGCATTTT. The encoded protein is CASGLTTQTGDNQPQHF.

The chain couples TRBV14 to TRBJ2-7; D not certain. Germline loops: CDR1 SGHDN, CDR2 FVKESK. CDR3 length: 14 amino acids. With 2 bases removed from V and 6 bases from J, the gap between germline ends came to 14 bases. The CDR3 nucleotides read TGTGCCAGCAGCCAATTTCTGGTCGAAAGCGAGCAGTACTTC. Residues: CASSQFLVESEQYF.

The gene calls are TRBV7-3 and TRBJ1-2; D is possibly TRBD1 (6 bases). This CDR3 has 14 amino acids. Per germline, CDR1 SGHTA and CDR2 FQGTGA. With 5 bases removed from V and 8 bases from J, the gap between germline ends came to 18 bases. CDR3 nucleotides: TGTGCCAGCAGCCAAAATACAGGGACGGAAGGCTACACCTTC. It specifies CASSQNTGTEGYTF.

The chain has TRBV30 and TRBJ1-3; possibly TRBD1 for D (5 bases). The germline V gene encodes CDR1 GTSNPN and CDR2 SVGIG (reference sequence). CDR3 length: 16 residues. Deletions cut 0 bases from V and 0 bases from J, with 12 bases between. The CDR3: CAWSVLGGSSGNTIYF. CDR3 sequence (DNA): TGTGCCTGGAGTGTACTGGGGGGTAGCTCTGGAAACACCATATATTTT.

This clone appeared a single time. J is TRBJ2-7 and V is TRBV19; either TRBD1 or TRBD2 may fit D (5 bases each). The germline gives CDR1 LNHDA, CDR2 SQIVND (reference sequence). V dropped 5 bases and J dropped 2 bases, with 16 bases sitting between them. The CDR3 sequence is 15 residues long. The CDR3 reads CASSPRGRGPYEQYF. In nucleotides, the CDR3 is TGTGCCAGTAGTCCAAGAGGACGGGGCCCCTACGAGCAGTACTTC.

The CDR3 loop is CASSEGLAGTDTQYF. DNA of the CDR3: TGTGCCAGCAGTGAAGGGCTAGCGGGCACAGATACGCAGTATTTT. The genes are TRBV6-1 and TRBJ2-3; 7 positions agree with TRBD2. Germline V gene data show CDR1 as MNHNS and CDR2 as SASEGT. The CDR3 has 15 amino acids. V was pared by 1 base and J by 1 base, with 2 bases of the junction left unmatched.

The chain links TRBV30 to TRBJ2-1; 11 bases are shared with TRBD2. Trimming removed 4 bases from V and 5 bases from J; junction bases left unmatched: 7. Germline loops: CDR1 GTSNPN, CDR2 SVGIG (reference sequence). The length of the CDR3 is 15 residues. CDR3 in DNA: TGTGCCTGGACCAAGGGACTAGCGGTGAACAATGAGCAGTTCTTC. It is translated as CAWTKGLAVNNEQFF.

This clone was seen only once. CDR3 coding DNA: TGCGCCAGCAGCCAAGAGGCCCTAGAGACCCAGTACTTC. Translating it yields CASSQEALETQYF. The V gene is TRBV4-1, the J gene TRBJ2-5; D gene ambiguous. The CDR3 is made up of 13 amino acids. V lost 0 bases, J lost 4 bases, and 6 bases lay in between. Per germline, CDR1 MGHRA and CDR2 YSYEKL.

In nucleotides, the CDR3 is TGCGCCAGCAGTCAATCTCACCGAGCTGGAGGCTACACCTTC. The encoded protein is CASSQSHRAGGYTF. This rearrangement joins TRBV23-1 to TRBJ1-2; D not certain. TRBV23-1 is an open reading frame, and its role is uncertain. CDR3 length: 14 residues. Trimming shortened V by 0 bases and J by 8 bases, and 13 bases separated the two germline ends.

This chain uses TRBV3-1 (or the pseudogene TRBV3-2) with TRBJ1-1; D not certain. CDR3 length equals 13 residues. Trimming took off 4 bases at V and 4 bases at J, with 10 bases between the two ends. The V gene's germline CDR1 is LGHDT and CDR2 YNNKEL (reference sequence). The CDR3 spells CASSPGRRTEAFF. For the CDR3, the DNA is TGTGCCAGCAGCCCTGGGAGGCGCACTGAAGCTTTCTTT.

The chain uses TRBV5-1 and TRBJ1-2; TRBD1 matches at 8 bases. CDR1 SGHRS and CDR2 YFSETQ come from the germline V gene. V gave up 4 bases and J gave up 1 base; unmatched junction bases: 3. This CDR3 has 14 amino acids. The CDR3 DNA follows: TGCGCCAGCAGCGCGACAGGGGATAACTATGGCTACACCTTC. It yields the protein CASSATGDNYGYTF.

The sample holds a few counts of this clone. This sequence joins TRBV20-1 and TRBJ2-5; D is possibly TRBD1 (5 bases). Per germline, CDR1 DFQATT and CDR2 SNEGSKA (reference sequence). The CDR3 runs 13 residues. Trimming shortened V by 3 bases and J by 6 bases, and 14 bases separated the two germline ends. The CDR3 loop is CSASMTAGKTQYF. CDR3 nucleotides: TGCAGTGCTAGTATGACAGCAGGGAAGACCCAGTACTTC.

This sequence joins TRBV6-2 or TRBV6-3 and TRBJ2-7; D unclear. The ends were cut back, 5 bases at V and 12 bases at J, with 17 bases in the middle. Germline V gives CDR1 MNHEY, CDR2 SVGEGT. The CDR3 runs to 12 residues. The CDR3 DNA follows: TGTGCCAGCAGTAACGCTTTGCAGACGCGGTACTTC. This sequence encodes CASSNALQTRYF.

This clone was counted once. This chain joins TRBV30 and TRBJ1-3; D gene uncertain. The CDR3 totals 13 residues. CDR1 is GTSNPN and CDR2 is SVGIG in the germline V gene (reference sequence). V was trimmed by 3 bases and J by 0 bases, leaving 6 bases between them. Here the CDR3 DNA reads TGTGCCTGGAGGGGAGGCTCTGGAAACACCATATATTTT. This codes for CAWRGGSGNTIYF.

J is TRBJ2-3 and V is TRBV2, with 11 positions matching TRBD2. Trimming removed 4 bases from V and 6 bases from J; junction bases left unmatched: 12. The CDR3 spans 17 residues. Per germline, CDR1 SNHLY and CDR2 FYNNEI. The CDR3 loop is CASSVILAGGSKDTQYF. The CDR3, as DNA: TGTGCCAGCAGTGTTATCCTAGCGGGGGGATCTAAGGATACGCAGTATTTT.

This chain connects TRBV9 to TRBJ1-1; no definite D call. V lost 0 bases and J 5 bases, leaving 11 bases between the germline ends. Germline V gives CDR1 SGDLS, CDR2 YYNGEE. This CDR3 is built from 14 residues. The CDR3 is CASSVVEGKTEAFF. As DNA, the CDR3 is TGTGCCAGCAGCGTAGTAGAAGGAAAAACTGAAGCTTTCTTT.